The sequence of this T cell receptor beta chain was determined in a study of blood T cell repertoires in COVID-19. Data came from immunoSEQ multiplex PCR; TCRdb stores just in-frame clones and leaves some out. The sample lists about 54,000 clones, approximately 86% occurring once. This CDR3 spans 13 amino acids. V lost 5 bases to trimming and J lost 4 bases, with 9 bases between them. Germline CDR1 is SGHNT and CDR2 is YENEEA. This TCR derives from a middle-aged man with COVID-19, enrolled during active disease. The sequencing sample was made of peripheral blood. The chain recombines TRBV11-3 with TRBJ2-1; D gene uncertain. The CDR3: CASSPLFYNEQFF. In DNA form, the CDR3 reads TGTGCCAGCAGCCCCTTATTTTACAATGAGCAGTTCTTC.